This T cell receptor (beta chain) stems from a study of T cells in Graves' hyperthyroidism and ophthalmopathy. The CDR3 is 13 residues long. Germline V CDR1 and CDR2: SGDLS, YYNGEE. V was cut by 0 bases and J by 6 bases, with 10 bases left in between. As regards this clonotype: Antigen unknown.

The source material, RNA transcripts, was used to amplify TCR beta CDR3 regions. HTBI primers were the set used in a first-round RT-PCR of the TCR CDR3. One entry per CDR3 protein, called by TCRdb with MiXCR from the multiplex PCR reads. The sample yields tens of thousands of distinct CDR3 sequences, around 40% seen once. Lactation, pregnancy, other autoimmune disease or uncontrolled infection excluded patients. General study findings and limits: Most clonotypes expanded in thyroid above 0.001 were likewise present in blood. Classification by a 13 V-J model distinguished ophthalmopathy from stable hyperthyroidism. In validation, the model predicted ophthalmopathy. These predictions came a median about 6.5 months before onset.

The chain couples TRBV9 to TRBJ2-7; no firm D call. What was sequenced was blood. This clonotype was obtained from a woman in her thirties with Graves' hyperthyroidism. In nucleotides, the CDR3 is TGTGCCAGCAGCGTAGTGGTAGGTGGCGAGCAGTACTTC. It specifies CASSVVVGGEQYF.